The entry below describes one T cell receptor beta chain. This clonotype was counted once. Its binding antigen is unknown. It has no much larger one-base neighbor in the sample; base qualities were not kept. On its own, one read is weak support. Stable Graves' hyperthyroidism was defined as the absence of progression to ophthalmopathy over 18 months of follow-up. Hyperthyroidism patients were newly diagnosed, with disease duration under 2 months, and aged 18 to 65 years. Patients with uncontrolled infections, other autoimmune diseases, pregnancy or lactation were excluded. Diagnoses were established on the basis of clinical symptoms, serum thyroxine and TRAb, thyroid ultrasound, and orbital computed tomography. PBMCs were separated from over 9 ml of fresh peripheral blood using Ficoll-Paque density gradient centrifugation. Total RNA was extracted using Trizol reagent, and RNA quality was assessed on an Agilent 2100 Bioanalyzer.

TCR beta CDR3 regions were amplified from RNA transcripts. A first-round RT-PCR of the TCR CDR3 used the HTBI primer set with the Qiagen OneStep RT-PCR kit. Libraries were constructed in a second round of multiplex PCR, after which size selection and purification were carried out. The libraries were sequenced on an Illumina HiSeq2000 using paired-end 100 bp reads. In the original analysis: SOAPnuke was used to process the raw data, removing reads that contained adapters or uncalled bases, had a mean Phred below 15, or lacked an exact match to the constant primer or identifier. High-quality paired reads were merged with COPE v1.2.5, and unique nucleotide sequences were defined as clonotypes. Clonotypes were aligned to IMGT TRBV, TRBD and TRBJ reference segments using MiTCR v1.1. Only V-J combinations with frequency above 0.0001, covering 99% to 99.2% of repertoires, were analysed. A TCS score was defined as the ratio between F50 (clonal expansion) and ExV (chaos), using BLOSUM62-based TCRdist between CDR3 peptides within each V-J. Welch's t-statistics and random forest reduced just over 500 V-J features to 10 to 15, which were used in a naive Bayes classifier (R e1071). The public reads were reanalyzed by TCRdb: fastp trimming at Q25, MiXCR alignment, in-frame beta chains only. Rows are unified per CDR3 protein, each entry keeping the most common DNA and genes. TCRdb assigned the V and J calls; the authors' analysis was not used. The sample records a few hundred thousand distinct CDR3 sequences, around 14% of which are singletons. Around 6.6% of the sample belongs to the ten largest clones.

The germline V gene provides CDR1 SGHTA and CDR2 FQGNSA. Relative to germline, V is missing 7 bases and J is missing 1 base, with 10 bases of the junction outside any gene match. The CDR3 measures 15 amino acids from cysteine to phenylalanine. Left in the record is the CDR3 DNA by itself, 45 bases read in frame from the first base. The sample originates from a study of T cells in Graves' hyperthyroidism and ophthalmopathy (dated by TCRdb to the late 2010s). Background for the entire study: Peripheral blood was collected at initial diagnosis, before any treatment. An independent validation cohort of under 20 hyperthyroidism patients and 17 patients who later progressed to ophthalmopathy tested prospective prediction of ophthalmopathy. A discovery cohort of about a hundred patients, about 44 with Graves' ophthalmopathy and more than 55 with stable Graves' hyperthyroidism, was used to find distinguishing TCR V-J signatures. Once sampling was done, hyperthyroidism patients were given methimazole at a starting dose of 30 mg daily, whereas ophthalmopathy patients were given high-dose intravenous methylprednisolone. The roughly 94 discovery patients were randomly divided into training and test sets at a 7:3 ratio. The paper reports TCR Vbeta CDR3 sequencing of 135 peripheral blood samples: fewer than 50 ophthalmopathy, under 80 hyperthyroidism and roughly 17 progressor patients. In several Graves' hyperthyroidism patients, the study also compared T-cell repertoires from thyroid tissue with T-cell repertoires from blood. Overall study results and their limits: Sample size was not statistically predetermined, and investigators were not blinded to group allocation. Blood samples also contained most of the expanded thyroid clonotypes (frequency above 0.001), which suggests that blood repertoires may reflect thyroid immune responses. Ophthalmopathy was separated from stable hyperthyroidism by a 13 V-J signature model, with over 85% sensitivity and 81% to 82% specificity obtained in cross-validation and 80%/75% obtained in testing. During validation, the model predicted progression to ophthalmopathy a median of approximately six months ahead of onset, with more than 60% sensitivity and 72.22% specificity.

The chain is encoded by TRBV7-2 joined to TRBJ2-7; 7 bases in the junction line up with TRBD1. The receptor was isolated from a woman in her twenties or thirties with Graves' hyperthyroidism. The sample comprised blood. CDR3 reads: CASTDGQASSYEQYF. The DNA is TGTGCCAGCACCGATGGACAGGCTTCATCCTACGAGCAGTACTTC.